Listed below are T cell receptor beta chains from one sample, sequenced in a study of Graves' ophthalmopathy and Graves' hyperthyroidism. MiXCR, applied by TCRdb to the multiplex PCR reads, yields one record per CDR3 protein. Of 1 million to 1.3 million distinct CDR3 sequences in the sample, 35% to 40% were seen once. The specimen sequenced was peripheral blood or thyroid tissue (not recorded which). Source of these receptors: an adult man with Graves' hyperthyroidism. Each CDR3 is given with its conserved first and last residue. The order of the fields is clone size, D gene, J gene, V gene, CDR3 DNA, CDR3 protein. D genes are given only for firm matches. Clone size is stated in some rows and not others, as once, few, many or a class when expanded.

- | - | TRBJ1-1 | TRBV10-3 | TGTGCCATCAGCGATCCCCGACCGGGGGACACTGAAGCTTTCTTT | CAISDPRPGDTEAFF
- | - | TRBJ1-4 | TRBV2 | TGTGCCAGCGGGGAATTAGACAGCTACAATGAAAAACTGTTTTTT | CASGELDSYNEKLFF
- | - | TRBJ2-7 | TRBV10-2 | TGCGCCAGCAGTGAGAACGCCGGAGACTACGAGCAGTACTTC | CASSENAGDYEQYF
few | TRBD1 | TRBJ1-1 | TRBV7-2 | TGTGCCAGCAGCTACAGGGGGCGGCAGACTGAAGCTTTCTTT | CASSYRGRQTEAFF
many | - | TRBJ1-5 | TRBV20-1 | TGCAGTGCTAGAGACGGCGGCCAGCCCCAGCATTTT | CSARDGGQPQHF
once | - | TRBJ2-7 | TRBV20-1 | TGCAGTGCTAGGGGCCTCGGGGTGAAATACAATGAGCAGTACTTC | CSARGLGVKYNEQYF
many | - | TRBJ2-7 | TRBV4-3 | TGCGCCAGCAGCCAAGAGGGGTTTGGGGACGAGCAGTACTTC | CASSQEGFGDEQYF
few | - | TRBJ2-5 | TRBV6-5 | TGTGCCAGCAGTTACCGCGGAGGGATGGAGGGGGAGACCCAGTACTTC | CASSYRGGMEGETQYF
many | - | TRBJ2-5 | TRBV12-3/TRBV12-4 | TGTGCCAGCAGTAGGGGAGGCAGACCCACTGGCCAGTCCCAAGAGACCCAGTACTTC | CASSRGGRPTGQSQETQYF
many | - | TRBJ1-6 | TRBV9 | TGTGCCAGCAGCGTCGCGGCCGGTGGGAGTTCACCCCTCCACTTT | CASSVAAGGSSPLHF
- | TRBD1 | TRBJ1-6 | TRBV4-1 | TGCGCCAGCAGCCCCAGAACCGGGACAGGGAATTCACCCCTCCACTTT | CASSPRTGTGNSPLHF
many | - | TRBJ2-7 | TRBV7-2 | TGTGCCAGCAGCTTAGGCACTAGACCGCCCTACGAGCAGTACTTC | CASSLGTRPPYEQYF
- | TRBD1 | TRBJ2-7 | TRBV7-9 | TGTGCCAGCAGCCGGGACAGGGATGAGGGCGAGCAGTACTTC | CASSRDRDEGEQYF
few | - | TRBJ1-1 | TRBV6-1 | TGTGCCAGCGGGCACCCTAGAGCTTTCTTT | CASGHPRAFF
many | - | TRBJ1-2 | TRBV19 | TGTGCCAGTAGTGAAAACAGGGACACCTATGGCTACACCTTC | CASSENRDTYGYTF
- | TRBD1 | TRBJ2-7 | TRBV6-2/TRBV6-3 | TGTGCCAGCAGACCACAGGGGTTCTCCTACGAGCAGTACTTC | CASRPQGFSYEQYF
many | - | TRBJ2-5 | TRBV7-9 | TGTGCCAGCAGCAAACCGGGCACCCAAGAGACCCAGTACTTC | CASSKPGTQETQYF
- | - | TRBJ2-2 | TRBV3-1 | TGTGCCAGCAGTGACGCAGGTTTCGGGAACACCGGGGAGCTGTTTTTT | CASSDAGFGNTGELFF
few | TRBD1 | TRBJ2-5 | TRBV7-9 | TGTGCCAGCAGCCCGAGGACAGGGCGGGAAGAGACCCAGTACTTC | CASSPRTGREETQYF
many | - | TRBJ1-1 | TRBV7-2 | TGTGCCAGCACCCCAACAGCGAGCCTGAACACTGAAGCTTTCTTT | CASTPTASLNTEAFF
- | TRBD1 | TRBJ1-5 | TRBV2 | TGTGCCAGCAGTGCTAGACAGGGTGGGGGGAATCAGCCCCAGCATTTT | CASSARQGGGNQPQHF
- | TRBD1 | TRBJ1-4 | TRBV3-1 | TGTGCCAGCAGCCAAGTTGGGACAGATGAAAAACTGTTTTTT | CASSQVGTDEKLFF
- | - | TRBJ2-5 | TRBV7-7 | TGTGCCAGCAGCTCAACAGCCGGGCCCTTGAAGGAGACCCAGTACTTC | CASSSTAGPLKETQYF
many | TRBD2 | TRBJ2-5 | TRBV9 | TGTGCCAGCAGCGTTAGTAGCGGGGGTCAAGAGACCCAGTACTTC | CASSVSSGGQETQYF
- | - | TRBJ1-1 | TRBV10-2 | TGCGCCAGCAGTGAGCCGGACGGGGACACTGAAGCTTTCTTT | CASSEPDGDTEAFF
few | - | TRBJ1-2 | TRBV9 | TGTGCCAGCAGCGTAGCTGGGGGTGGGCGGGACTATGGCTACACCTTC | CASSVAGGGRDYGYTF
many | - | TRBJ1-4 | TRBV2 | TGTGCCAGCCGAGCCGACACACTACCGGCTTATGAAAAACTGTTTTTT | CASRADTLPAYEKLFF
few | TRBD2 | TRBJ2-2 | TRBV7-9 | TGTGCCAGCAGCCTCAGGCGGGGGGCGACCGGGGAGCTGTTTTTT | CASSLRRGATGELFF
many | TRBD1 | TRBJ1-1 | TRBV9 | TGTGCCAGCAGCGCCCAGACAGGGGGCGATTCTGAAGCTTTCTTT | CASSAQTGGDSEAFF
few | TRBD2 | TRBJ2-3 | TRBV2 | TGTGCCAGCAGTTCAAGACTAGCGGAGCGGGATACGCAGTATTTT | CASSSRLAERDTQYF
- | - | TRBJ1-5 | TRBV20-1 | TGCAGTGCTAGAGAGGCCAAGTCGCATCAGCCCCAGCATTTT | CSAREAKSHQPQHF
few | - | TRBJ1-2 | TRBV11-2 | TGTGCCAGCAGCTTTTCGACGGATTCTTATGGCTACACCTTC | CASSFSTDSYGYTF
few | - | TRBJ1-2 | TRBV5-6 | TGTGCCAGCAGGAAATGGGCAGGGGGCTACACCTTC | CASRKWAGGYTF
- | - | TRBJ1-3 | TRBV5-1 | TGCGCCAGCAGCTTGGCCGGGGGAGGGGAGACCATATATTTT | CASSLAGGGETIYF
few | TRBD2 | TRBJ2-7 | TRBV20-1 | TGCAGTGCGCCGGATTTAGCGGGGGCCCACGAGCAGTACTTC | CSAPDLAGAHEQYF
- | - | TRBJ1-2 | TRBV20-1 | TGCAGTGCTAGAGATCTGCCCTCTTCTTCTTACAACGCTGGCTACACCTTC | CSARDLPSSSYNAGYTF
- | - | TRBJ1-3 | TRBV12-3/TRBV12-4 | TGTGCCAGCAGTGCCTACAGGGTGCACTCTGGAAACACCATATATTTT | CASSAYRVHSGNTIYF
many | - | TRBJ2-5 | TRBV12-3/TRBV12-4 | TGTGCCAGCCTGGGTGAGACCCAGTACTTC | CASLGETQYF
many | - | TRBJ1-4 | TRBV20-1 | TGCAGTGCTAGTTTATCCTCGGATGAAAAACTGTTTTTT | CSASLSSDEKLFF
- | - | TRBJ1-1 | TRBV7-8 | TGTGCCAGCAGCTTGACGAGCGGGGGGGCGATTCGCACTGAAGCTTTCTTT | CASSLTSGGAIRTEAFF
- | TRBD1 | TRBJ1-5 | TRBV15 | TGTGCCACCAGCTTGGGACAGAATAGCAATCAGCCCCAGCATTTT | CATSLGQNSNQPQHF
few | - | TRBJ2-3 | TRBV7-7 | TGTGCCAGCAGCTTGTCTGGAACTGGGGATACGCAGTATTTT | CASSLSGTGDTQYF
few | - | TRBJ1-3 | TRBV10-3 | TGTGCCATCAGTGAGTCCTGGGTGCCAAGCCGGAACACCATATATTTT | CAISESWVPSRNTIYF
many | - | TRBJ2-2 | TRBV29-1 | TGCAGCGTCCCTAGGGCGGGAACCGGGGAGCTGTTTTTT | CSVPRAGTGELFF
many | TRBD1 | TRBJ1-2 | TRBV9 | TGTGCCAGCAGCCCGGGACAGGGGTCGCAGTACTATGGCTACACCTTC | CASSPGQGSQYYGYTF
many | - | TRBJ1-1 | TRBV2 | TGTGCCAGGGGACCACTAATGAACACTGAAGCTTTCTTT | CARGPLMNTEAFF
- | - | TRBJ1-2 | TRBV25-1 | TGTGCCAGCAGTCCCTACAGGGTCGGATATGGCTACACCTTC | CASSPYRVGYGYTF
- | - | TRBJ2-7 | TRBV10-3 | TGTGCCATCAGCTTCGGGGGAGACGAGCAGTACTTC | CAISFGGDEQYF
- | - | TRBJ1-5 | TRBV12-3/TRBV12-4 | TGTGCCAGCAGTCCTGGACAGCAGAATCAGCCCCAGCATTTT | CASSPGQQNQPQHF
- | TRBD2 | TRBJ2-5 | TRBV20-1 | TGCAGTACGGGAGGGGTTGACGCGGAGACCCAGTACTTC | CSTGGVDAETQYF
few | TRBD1 | TRBJ2-5 | TRBV12-3/TRBV12-4 | TGTGCCAGCAGTCCCCAACCCGGGACAGGGGGGACCCAGTACTTC | CASSPQPGTGGTQYF
- | TRBD1 | TRBJ2-6 | TRBV7-9 | TGTGCCAGCAGCTTAGGGGACAGGACAGTCTCTGAAGCTTTC | CASSLGDRTVSEAF
- | TRBD2 | TRBJ2-7 | TRBV4-1 | TGTGCCAGCAGCGAAACTAGCGGGAGGGTTTCCTACGAGCAGTACTTC | CASSETSGRVSYEQYF
- | - | TRBJ1-2 | TRBV29-1 | TGCAGCGTCTGGAGGAGGGAGGGCCGCTATGGCTACACCTTC | CSVWRREGRYGYTF
- | - | TRBJ2-7 | TRBV2 | TGTGCCAGCGGGGGGATCGTAAGCTACGAGCAGTACTTC | CASGGIVSYEQYF
many | TRBD1 | TRBJ1-5 | TRBV20-1 | TGCAGTGGGGGACAGGGGAATCAGCCCCAGCATTTT | CSGGQGNQPQHF
few | - | TRBJ2-2 | TRBV19 | TGTGCCAGTAGTCAGAGGGCGAACACCGGGGAGCTGTTTTTT | CASSQRANTGELFF
many | - | TRBJ2-2 | TRBV29-1 | TGCAGCGTTAGGGTCTCTACACGGGGGAACACCGGGGAGCTGTTTTTT | CSVRVSTRGNTGELFF
- | TRBD1 | TRBJ2-7 | TRBV4-3 | TGCGCCAGCAGCCAGGAGCGGACAGGGACCTACGAGCAGTACTTC | CASSQERTGTYEQYF